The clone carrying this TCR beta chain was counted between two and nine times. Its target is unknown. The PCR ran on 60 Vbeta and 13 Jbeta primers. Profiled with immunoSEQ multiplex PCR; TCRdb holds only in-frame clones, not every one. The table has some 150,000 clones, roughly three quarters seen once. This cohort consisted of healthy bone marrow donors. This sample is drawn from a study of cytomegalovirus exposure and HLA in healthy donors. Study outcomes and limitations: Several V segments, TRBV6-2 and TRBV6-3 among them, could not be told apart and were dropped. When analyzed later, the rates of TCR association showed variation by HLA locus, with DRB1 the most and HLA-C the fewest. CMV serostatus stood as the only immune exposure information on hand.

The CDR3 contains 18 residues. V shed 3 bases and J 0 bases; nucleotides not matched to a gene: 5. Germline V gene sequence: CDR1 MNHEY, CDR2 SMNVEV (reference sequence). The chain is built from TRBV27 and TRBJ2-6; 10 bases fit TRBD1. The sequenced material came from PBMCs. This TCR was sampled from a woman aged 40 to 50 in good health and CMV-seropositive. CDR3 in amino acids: CASSFLGQGNSGANVLTF. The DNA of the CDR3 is TGTGCCAGCAGTTTTTTGGGACAGGGGAACTCTGGGGCCAACGTCCTGACTTTC.